These 25 T cell receptor beta chains were all obtained from the same sample, sequenced in a study of CD8+CD57+ T cells in acquired aplastic anemia. Genomic DNA constituted the template upon which TCR beta VDJ and CDR3 profiling was performed. TCRdb reanalysed the reads using MiXCR and keeps one entry per CDR3 protein. The sample lists 100,000 to 130,000 distinct CDR3 sequences, roughly 50% occurring once. Source material: sorted CD4+, CD8+, or CD8+CD57+ T cells (not recorded which) from PBMCs. All receptors derive from a human donor in good health, serving as a control.

This clonotype appeared many times. The CDR3 DNA follows: TGTGCCAGCAGCTTGGGGGGTCCGGCTGAAGCTTTCTTT. Amino acids: CASSLGGPAEAFF. The chain joins TRBV5-6 to TRBJ1-1; D ambiguous. Germline lookup yields CDR1 SGHDT and CDR2 YYEEEE. Trimming left V 0 bases short and J 6 bases short, with 9 bases between. The CDR3 is 13 residues long.

This chain uses TRBV7-9 with TRBJ2-5; D is unresolved. This CDR3 has 13 residues. The germline V gene has CDR1 SEHNR and CDR2 FQNEAQ (reference sequence). Trimming took off 2 bases at V and 1 base at J, with 5 bases between the two ends. CDR3 residues: CASSLNSQETQYF. The CDR3 DNA sequence: TGTGCCAGCAGCTTAAACAGCCAAGAGACCCAGTACTTC.

The rearrangement links TRBV2 to TRBJ2-7, with D uncertain. CDR3 length: 12 residues. Per the germline V gene, CDR1 is SNHLY and CDR2 is FYNNEI. V gave up 3 bases and J gave up 2 bases, with 5 bases separating them. This chain's CDR3 is CASSEVPYEQYF. DNA of the CDR3: TGTGCCAGCAGTGAGGTACCCTACGAGCAGTACTTC.

There are many counts of this clonotype. The chain recombines TRBV12-3 or TRBV12-4 with TRBJ1-1; no reliable D call. The CDR3 spans 16 residues. V was cut by 3 bases and J by 1 base, with 15 bases left in between. The CDR3 nucleotides read TGTGCCAGCAGTTTTCTCGGCGACTATACGAACACTGAAGCTTTCTTT. Its protein product is CASSFLGDYTNTEAFF.

CDR3 DNA sequence: TGTGCCACCAGTGGGCTCTATGGCTACACCTTC. As protein: CATSGLYGYTF. V usage is TRBV24-1 and J usage is TRBJ1-2; D is ambiguous. Per the germline V gene, CDR1 is KGHDR and CDR2 is SFDVKD. The CDR3 is 11 amino acids. Trimming cost V 5 bases and J 4 bases, with 4 bases left between them.

The chain uses TRBV29-1 and TRBJ2-3; 9 positions match TRBD2. The CDR3 sequence is 15 residues long. CDR1 and CDR2 from the germline V gene are SQVTM and ANQGSEA. CDR3 nucleotide sequence: TGCAGTGCCCCTCCTAGCGGGGCGAGCACAGATACGCAGTATTTT. It codes for CSAPPSGASTDTQYF.

Concerning this clonotype itself: A much larger clonotype is one base distant, so this may be a read error. V usage is TRBV6-1 and J usage is TRBJ2-3; the D gene is possibly TRBD1 (5 bases). Trimming removed 5 bases at V and 6 bases at J, with 18 bases between. Germline loops: CDR1 MNHNS, CDR2 SASEGT. The CDR3 is made up of 15 amino acids. The CDR3 protein is CASSLWAGSLDTQYF. CDR3 coding DNA: TGTGCCAGCAGTCTCTGGGCAGGGTCGTTGGATACGCAGTATTTT.

The chain has TRBV29-1 and TRBJ2-7; 7 bases are shared with TRBD1. The CDR3 sequence is 15 residues long. CDR1 is SQVTM and CDR2 is ANQGSEA in the germline V gene. V was clipped by 6 bases and J by 4 bases; unmatched bases: 15. The CDR3 nucleotides read TGCAGCGTGAGAAGGGTGAGCGAGGGGGCTTACGAGCAGTACTTC. Translated: CSVRRVSEGAYEQYF.

The chain combines TRBV20-1 with TRBJ2-3; D perhaps matches TRBD2 (7 bases). The germline CDR1 and CDR2 sequences are DFQATT and SNEGSKA (reference sequence). This CDR3 contains 13 residues. The CDR3 sequence: CPRGGRSTDTQYF. CDR3 DNA sequence: TGCCCGAGGGGGGGGAGGAGCACAGATACGCAGTATTTT.

This clonotype occurred many times. The chain carries TRBV24-1 and TRBJ1-2, with TRBD1 matching over 7 bases. CDR1 and CDR2 (germline): KGHDR, SFDVKD. The CDR3 extends over 18 amino acids. V was clipped by 2 bases and J by 5 bases; unmatched bases: 16. DNA of the CDR3: TGTGCCACCAGTGATTGGGACAGAGGAAAATCCCGGCCGTATGGCTACACCTTC. Residues: CATSDWDRGKSRPYGYTF.

Ten or more counts support this clonotype. The V and J genes are TRBV29-1 and TRBJ2-5; 9 nucleotides match TRBD1. Per the germline V gene, CDR1 is SQVTM and CDR2 is ANQGSEA. With V trimmed by 3 bases and J by 2 bases, 7 bases remained unmatched. There are 15 residues in the CDR3. Here the CDR3 DNA reads TGCAGCGTTGAGACGGACAGGGGAGTTCAAGAGACCCAGTACTTC. It is translated as CSVETDRGVQETQYF.

This chain joins TRBV5-6 and TRBJ2-7; D remains unclear. CDR1 is SGHDT and CDR2 is YYEEEE in the germline V gene. Between the trimmed V and J ends, which lost 0 bases and 0 bases, there was a span of 13 bases. CDR3 length equals 16 residues. CDR3 sequence: CASSLAPGFFSYEQYF. As DNA, the CDR3 is TGTGCCAGCAGCTTGGCCCCGGGTTTTTTCTCCTACGAGCAGTACTTC.

As to this clonotype: This may stem from a read error, because a much larger clone lies one nucleotide away. The chain joins TRBV6-1 to TRBJ1-2; 7 bases line up with TRBD1. The germline V gene encodes CDR1 MNHNS and CDR2 SASEGT. The V gene end was trimmed by 4 bases and the J gene end by 4 bases; junction bases not matched to a gene: 3. The CDR3 consists of 13 residues. This CDR3 is CASSVSGGYGYTF. The CDR3 DNA reads as TGTGCCAGCAGTGTATCAGGGGGCTATGGCTACACCTTC.

V and J are TRBV9 and TRBJ1-5; no clear D gene. The length of the CDR3 is 12 residues. Germline CDR1 reads SGDLS; CDR2 reads YYNGEE. Between the trimmed V and J ends, which lost 2 bases and 6 bases, there was a span of 6 bases. CDR3 protein: CASSVGGQPQHF. For the CDR3, the DNA is TGTGCCAGCAGCGTGGGCGGTCAGCCCCAGCATTTT.

The V gene is TRBV13, the J gene TRBJ2-3, with TRBD2 matching 15 bases. CDR3 length: 16 residues. Germline assignment: CDR1 PRHDT and CDR2 FYEKMQ (reference sequence). V lost 5 bases, J lost 2 bases, and 2 bases stayed unmatched. The CDR3: CASSGTSGGNTDTQYF. CDR3 nucleotide sequence: TGTGCCAGCAGCGGGACTAGCGGGGGGAACACAGATACGCAGTATTTT.

The gene calls are TRBV20-1 and TRBJ2-1; perhaps TRBD2 as D (5 bases). The CDR3 is 12 amino acids. The V gene lost 6 bases and the J gene lost 8 bases, with 14 bases spanning the gap. Germline V CDR1 and CDR2: DFQATT, SNEGSKA (reference sequence). The CDR3 loop is CSALRVGYEQFF. CDR3 bases: TGCAGTGCCCTGCGGGTTGGGTATGAGCAGTTCTTC.

This clonotype occurred once. The chain recombines TRBV5-1 with TRBJ2-2; no clear D. The ends were cut back, 0 bases at V and 5 bases at J, with 8 bases in the middle. The CDR3 runs 14 residues. The germline V gene has CDR1 SGHRS and CDR2 YFSETQ. The CDR3 DNA follows: TGCGCCAGCAGCTTGGCTACTCTAACCGGGGAGCTGTTTTTT. It translates to CASSLATLTGELFF. Looking up the rest from reference TRBV5-1 and TRBJ2-2 gives the full variable domain: KAGVTQTPRYLIKTRGQQVTLSCSPISGHRSVSWYQQTPGQGLQFLFEYFSETQRNKGNFPGRFSGRQFSNSRSEMNVSTLELGDSALYLCASSLATLTGELFFGEGSRLTVL.

The chain carries TRBV30 and TRBJ1-2, with D tentatively TRBD1 (5 bases). The V gene's germline CDR1 is GTSNPN and CDR2 SVGIG (reference sequence). V lost 0 bases and J 3 bases, leaving 17 bases between the germline ends. The CDR3 loop spans 16 amino acids. CDR3 in amino acids: CAWSVLAGGNDYGYTF. The CDR3 DNA follows: TGTGCCTGGAGTGTACTGGCGGGGGGAAACGACTATGGCTACACCTTC. Using reference TRBV30 and TRBJ1-2 for the parts outside the CDR3, the full variable domain is SQTIHQWPATLVQPVGSPLSLECTVEGTSNPNLYWYRQAAGRGLQLLFYSVGIGQISSEVPQNLSASRPQDRQFILSSKKLLLSDSGFYLCAWSVLAGGNDYGYTFGSGTRLTVV.

This clonotype has a count of ten or more. J is TRBJ2-7 and V is TRBV7-9; the D gene is possibly TRBD1 (6 bases). Germline CDR1 and CDR2: SEHNR and FQNEAQ (reference sequence). CDR3 length: 15 residues. Trimming cost V 3 bases and J 5 bases, with 17 bases left between them. CDR3 protein: CASSFLSTGSDEQYF. CDR3 nucleotides: TGTGCCAGCAGCTTCTTATCAACAGGGAGCGACGAGCAGTACTTC.

The V call is TRBV7-9, the J call TRBJ2-7; D not certain. Germline V gene data show CDR1 as SEHNR and CDR2 as FQNEAQ (reference sequence). This CDR3 has 13 amino acids. The germline V and J ends were trimmed by 5 bases and 0 bases, with 8 bases remaining between them. The CDR3 DNA reads TGTGCCAGCAGCGAAGCCCTCTCCTACGAGCAGTACTTC. Its translation: CASSEALSYEQYF.

Turning to this clonotype: A much larger clone differs from this one at a single base, so this may be a read error. V usage is TRBV19 and J usage is TRBJ2-1; 8 bases are shared with TRBD1. This CDR3 comprises 15 residues. Germline V gene data show CDR1 as LNHDA and CDR2 as SQIVND (reference sequence). The V gene end was trimmed by 0 bases and the J gene end by 8 bases; junction bases not matched to a gene: 6. This chain's CDR3 is CASSIDGQGAHEQFF. The CDR3 DNA is TGTGCCAGTAGTATAGATGGCCAGGGGGCTCATGAGCAGTTCTTC.

CDR3 sequence reads: CASSGTGGLTEAFF. The CDR3 DNA reads as TGTGCCAGCAGTGGGACAGGGGGACTCACTGAAGCTTTCTTT. This chain links TRBV25-1 with TRBJ1-1; 10 nucleotides line up with TRBD1. CDR1 and CDR2 (germline): MGHDK, SYGVNS. The CDR3 spans 14 residues. Trimming at V came to 4 bases and at J to 4 bases, leaving 3 bases not matched to a gene.

The chain has TRBV29-1 and TRBJ1-1; 11 bases line up with TRBD1. This CDR3 region has 15 residues. With 4 bases clipped from V and 0 bases from J, the junction kept 4 bases outside the gene matches. Germline CDR1 reads SQVTM; CDR2 reads ANQGSEA. CDR3 coding DNA: TGCAGCGTTGGGACAGGGGGCTTTCTGAACACTGAAGCTTTCTTT. It yields the protein CSVGTGGFLNTEAFF.

The V call is TRBV2, the J call TRBJ1-2, with a tentative D call TRBD1 (6 bases). The V gene's germline CDR1 is SNHLY and CDR2 FYNNEI. The CDR3 consists of 12 residues. The V gene lost 8 bases and the J gene lost 2 bases, with 9 bases spanning the gap. In DNA form, the CDR3 reads TGTGCCAGCTCCCAGGGGAACTATGGCTACACCTTC. Protein sequence: CASSQGNYGYTF.

At least ten counts were recorded for this clonotype. The V call is TRBV4-3, the J call TRBJ2-7; D not certain. Trimming shortened V by 0 bases and J by 0 bases, and 9 bases separated the two germline ends. In germline, CDR1 is LGHNA, CDR2 YSLEER. The CDR3 contains 15 residues. Here the CDR3 reads CASSQDAGYSYEQYF. As DNA, the CDR3 is TGCGCCAGCAGCCAAGACGCAGGCTACTCCTACGAGCAGTACTTC.